This TCR beta chain was identified during a study of T cells in Graves' hyperthyroidism and ophthalmopathy. Germline loops: CDR1 SGDLS, CDR2 YYNGEE. With 4 bases removed from V and 4 bases from J, the gap between germline ends came to 17 bases. The CDR3 spans 15 residues. The source material, RNA transcripts, was used to amplify TCR beta CDR3 regions. The TCR CDR3 first-round RT-PCR relied on the HTBI primer set. TCRdb used MiXCR to reprocess the multiplex PCR reads, holding one entry per CDR3 protein. This table has 460,000 or so distinct CDR3 sequences, over 13% appearing once. This rearrangement joins TRBV9 to TRBJ1-2, with D possibly matching TRBD1 (6 bases). Sequencing was done on a sample of blood. The sequence was obtained from a woman aged 18-29 years with Graves' hyperthyroidism. For the CDR3, the DNA is TGTGCCAGCAGCCCCACAGGGAACCCCCGCTATGGCTACACCTTC. This translates into CASSPTGNPRYGYTF.